The subject of this entry is one TCR beta chain. The record originates from a study of blood T cell repertoires in COVID-19. Whole-study context: From the United States, Italy and Spain came samples of acute and convalescent COVID-19. Nucleic acid was either cDNA or gDNA, and it came from T cells, B-cell-depleted T cells, or PBMCs.

Germline V gives CDR1 SNHLY, CDR2 FYNNEI. The CDR3 sequence is 16 residues long. V lost 4 bases and J lost 3; bases outside the gene matches: 9. In the study's own analysis: From reference gene primer amplification, estimates of nucleated cell counts were derived. Generated by immunoSEQ multiplex PCR, the TCRdb table keeps only in-frame clones and is missing some. V, J and clone size reflect that table, while D and trimming were determined from the DNA. This sample has hundreds of thousands of clones; 75% to 90% occur once, and the top ten carry approximately 12%. The sequenced sample was peripheral blood. This chain links TRBV2 with TRBJ1-2; 9 bases line up with TRBD1. The TCR was taken from a woman aged 55-69 years with acute or convalescent COVID-19. The CDR3 sequence: CASSGDREGSDYGYTF. In DNA form, the CDR3 reads TGTGCCAGCAGTGGGGACAGGGAGGGGTCGGACTATGGCTACACCTTC.